What follows describes a single TCR beta chain. This sample is drawn from a study of shared clonotypes between healthy human individuals. Measured with immunoSEQ multiplex PCR; TCRdb has only the in-frame clones, and not every one. The data show about 2.3 million clones, more than 85% seen once. This CDR3 comprises 14 residues. Germline values: CDR1 SGHNT, CDR2 YENEEA. V was pared by 5 bases and J by 7 bases, with 8 bases of the junction left unmatched. Sequencing used naive CD4+ T cells from PBMCs. Subset defined: CD45RA+ positively selected. The chain uses TRBV11-3 and TRBJ2-1; TRBD1 matches 7 bases. This receptor was obtained from a man aged 18 to 35 in good health. Some clones in this sample may be carry-over from other donors' samples. The CDR3 region has the DNA TGTGCCAGCAGCCCAGGGGGAGAGAGAAATGAGCAGTTCTTC. The encoded protein is CASSPGGERNEQFF. Full variable domain (remainder filled in from reference TRBV11-3 and TRBJ2-1): EAGVVQSPRYKIIEKKQPVAFWCNPISGHNTLYWYLQNLGQGPELLIRYENEEAVDDSQLPKDRFSAERLKGVDSTLKIQPAELGDSAVYLCASSPGGERNEQFFGPGTRLTVL.